Sequencing of this TCR beta chain was carried out in a study of CD8+ T cells in alopecia areata (dated by TCRdb to the late 2010s). At the level of the whole study: The treated patients took part in an open-label pilot trial in which moderate-to-severe alopecia areata was treated with oral tofacitinib at 5 to 10 mg twice daily. Tofacitinib-treated patients had biopsies at baseline and at 4 and 24 weeks of treatment, with a later scalp biopsy in several patients. RNA came from the PAXgene miRNA kit for fixed scalp, the miRNeasy kit for PBMCs, and the RNeasy kit for mouse skin. Clonality in the scalp was compared among normal scalp (n=4), patchy alopecia areata scalp (n=8), and alopecia totalis/universalis scalp (n=8). TCRbeta CDR3 regions were amplified by immunoSEQ multiplex PCR using 35 Vbeta forward and 13 Jbeta reverse primers. The study used high-throughput TCRbeta sequencing to examine T cell clonal expansion in alopecia areata, in both the C3H/HeJ mouse model and human patients. In treated patients, disease severity was measured using the SALT score, which gives the percentage of scalp surface area affected. Tofacitinib was given for 6 to 18 months, followed by 6 months of follow-up off drug to assess delayed response and recurrence. On the human side, TCRbeta sequencing was run on scalp tissue and on sorted CD4+ and CD8+ peripheral blood T cells from healthy controls and from alopecia areata patients with either patchy or totalis/universalis disease. Here is what the overall study found, with its caveats: During tofacitinib treatment, many expanded lesional clones remained in scalp and blood, and this persistence may partly explain relapse after treatment is stopped. Because the treated cohort was small and had just a single nonresponder, larger studies are needed to establish links between baseline CD8+ expansion and response. Resident alphabeta T cells in normal human skin are also sequenced, complicating scalp TCR repertoire analysis, unlike mouse skin dominated by gammadelta T cells. With tofacitinib, both scalp clonality and the number of expanded CD8+ clones among the top 100 scalp clones went down significantly. Compared with normal scalp, lesional scalp, particularly in alopecia totalis/universalis, had higher clonality and more expanded CD8+ clones, which suggests antigenic drive. Compared with mice, TCR sequences shared between patients were less clear, possibly partly because of HLA diversity across the patient population.

The time point label on this specimen signifies: around 28 days on oral tofacitinib. Per the publication, the treatment or condition label means: oral pan-JAK inhibitor, 5-10 mg twice daily. Peripheral blood and lesional scalp punch biopsies were obtained from patients with alopecia areata. PBMCs were isolated by density centrifugation and stained for CD3, CD4 and CD8, and CD4+ and CD8+ T cells were sorted on a FACSAria. Concerning this clone: The clone's antigen remains unknown. Base qualities are not provided; no much larger clone lies one nucleotide away.

The method was the immunoSEQ multiplex PCR assay. To provide template for TCR sequencing, every sample had RNA extracted and reverse transcribed into cDNA. SuperScript III was used for first-strand cDNA synthesis, primed with a 2:1 mix of oligo-dT and random hexamers. A synthetic immune receptor repertoire was used to measure amplification bias, and any remaining bias was corrected computationally. The paper's processing steps were these. Raw reads were preprocessed to remove errors, and CDR3 was defined according to IMGT conventions as the region from the conserved cysteine to phenylalanine. Clonality was computed as 1 minus the Shannon entropy, with the entropy normalized by log2 of the number of productive unique TCRs. Whether scalp clones were CD4 or CD8 was inferred by matching scalp TCRbeta sequences against CD4 and CD8 repertoires sorted from blood. TCRdb provides this immuneACCESS table in a form limited to in-frame rearrangements. Some clones are lacking; in checked studies, under half of them reflect an unresolved V gene, and why the rest are absent is not known. V, J and clone size were drawn from that table, and D and trimming were deduced from the DNA. This sample gives about 160,000 clones in total; 55% to 75% of them show up just once. Roughly 0.85% of the sample comes from the top ten.

The CDR3 measures 13 amino acids from cysteine to phenylalanine. Just the 39-base CDR3 DNA is kept, in frame starting at base 1. V is clipped by 1 base and J by 9 bases, and the sequence between their germline boundaries is 15 bases long. From the germline V gene (reference sequence), CDR1 is GTSNPN and CDR2 is SVGIG. This clonotype originated in a human donor with alopecia areata. The sequence joins TRBV30 to TRBJ1-1; no D gene can be assigned with confidence. The input for sequencing was CD4+ T cells sorted from blood, taken at week 4, from a patient treated with tofacitinib. Read as DNA, the sequence is TGTGCCTGGAGTGACGGCGCCTGGGCTAAAGCTTTCTTT. Its translation is CAWSDGAWAKAFF. Extended through the reference TRBV30 and TRBJ1-1 proteins, this CDR3 yields the full variable domain: SQTIHQWPATLVQPVGSPLSLECTVEGTSNPNLYWYRQAAGRGLQLLFYSVGIGQISSEVPQNLSASRPQDRQFILSSKKLLLSDSGFYLCAWSDGAWAKAFFGQGTRLTVV.